These 9 T cell receptor beta chains share one sample of origin, sequenced in a study of cytomegalovirus exposure and HLA in healthy donors. The PCR ran on 60 Vbeta and 13 Jbeta primers. Libraries were prepared by immunoSEQ multiplex PCR; TCRdb keeps only in-frame clonotypes and omits some of them. The sample includes approximately 150,000 clones, around 68% of them seen just once. Sequencing input: PBMCs. The receptor set was obtained from a man aged 30 to 45 in good health and CMV-seropositive.

The chain recombines TRBV5-4 with TRBJ2-3, with TRBD2 matching 8 bases. V was pared by 4 bases and J by 0 bases, with 4 bases of the junction left unmatched. This CDR3 is 15 amino acids long. Germline V CDR1 and CDR2: SGHNT, YYREEE (reference sequence). The CDR3 DNA follows: TGTGCCAGCAGCAAGGCTAGCGGGAGCACAGATACGCAGTATTTT. Protein product: CASSKASGSTDTQYF. Filled out from reference TRBV5-4 and TRBJ2-3, the complete variable domain reads ETGVTQSPTHLIKTRGQQVTLRCSSQSGHNTVSWYQQALGQGPQFIFQYYREEENGRGNFPPRFSGLQFPNYSSELNVNALELDDSALYLCASSKASGSTDTQYFGPGTRLTVL.

The J gene is TRBJ2-5, the V gene TRBV9; D uncertain. This CDR3 contains 13 residues. V lost 0 bases, J lost 7 bases, and 10 bases lay in between. Germline V gene sequence: CDR1 SGDLS, CDR2 YYNGEE. The DNA of the CDR3 is TGTGCCAGCAGCGTAGATGGCCGTGCGACCCAGTACTTC. Its protein product is CASSVDGRATQYF.

This clone was observed a few times. The chain joins TRBV5-1 to TRBJ2-3; D remains ambiguous. The V end was cut by 4 bases, the J end by 2 bases, with 20 bases between. The CDR3 extends over 17 amino acids. Germline CDR1 and CDR2: SGHRS and YFSETQ. CDR3 in DNA: TGCGCCAGCAGCCCGGGTTATGGCGACGATGTCACAGATACGCAGTATTTT. Translating gives CASSPGYGDDVTDTQYF.

This rearrangement joins TRBV2 to TRBJ1-1; 8 bases match TRBD1. Germline CDR1 SNHLY, CDR2 FYNNEI. This CDR3 is built from 14 residues. V lost 7 bases to trimming and J lost 4 bases; unmatched junction nucleotides: 8. CDR3 residues: CASNPDRGVTEAFF. Written as DNA, the CDR3 is TGTGCCAGCAATCCCGACAGGGGAGTCACTGAAGCTTTCTTT.

CDR3 nucleotides: TGCGCCAGCAGTCTCACCAAGTGCGGCCCCTGGTACCAAGAGACCCAGTACTTC. Protein product: CASSLTKCGPWYQETQYF. The chain joins TRBV23-1 to TRBJ2-5; no clear D. TRBV23-1 is designated an ORF whose function remains uncertain. The CDR3 totals 18 residues. The V end was cut by 4 bases, the J end by 0 bases, with 21 bases between.

The chain is built from TRBV19 and TRBJ2-7; 8 bases are a match to TRBD2. Germline trimming cut 8 bases from V and 3 bases from J; bases unmatched to any gene: 12. Germline assignment: CDR1 LNHDA and CDR2 SQIVND (reference sequence). The CDR3 extends over 15 amino acids. CDR3 sequence: CASGQNGRGIYEQYF. The CDR3 DNA is TGTGCCAGTGGGCAGAACGGGAGGGGAATCTACGAGCAGTACTTC.

This clone appeared a single time. This chain uses TRBV12-5 with TRBJ2-7; 7 nucleotides align to TRBD1. V shed 6 bases and J 3 bases; nucleotides not matched to a gene: 5. The CDR3 has 13 amino acids. Looked up from germline, CDR1 is LGHNT and CDR2 is FRNRAP. The DNA for the CDR3 is TGTGCTAGTGGCCCAGGGACAGTCTACGAGCAGTACTTC. Translation: CASGPGTVYEQYF. Full variable domain (outside the CDR3, taken from reference TRBV12-5 and TRBJ2-7): DARVTQTPRHKVTEMGQEVTMRCQPILGHNTVFWYRQTMMQGLELLAYFRNRAPLDDSGMPKDRFSAEMPDATLATLKIQPSEPRDSAVYFCASGPGTVYEQYFGPGTRLTVT.

This clone was seen only once. The chain links TRBV11-2 to TRBJ1-5; 8 nucleotides agree with TRBD1. The CDR3 sequence is 17 residues long. CDR1 and CDR2 (germline): SGHAT, FQNNGV. Unmatched junction bases numbered 5, after V lost 1 base and J lost 0 bases. The CDR3 DNA sequence: TGTGCCAGCAGCTTAGTTAACAGGGGGGTTAGCAATCAGCCCCAGCATTTT. Its translation is CASSLVNRGVSNQPQHF.

The chain has TRBV5-6 and TRBJ2-4; D is ambiguous. The CDR3 is made up of 14 amino acids. V lost 4 bases to trimming and J lost 3 bases, with 11 bases between them. Germline CDR1 reads SGHDT; CDR2 reads YYEEEE. The CDR3 DNA reads as TGTGCCAGCAGCCCGTTACTTGGCAAAAACATTCAGTACTTC. Translated, it gives CASSPLLGKNIQYF.